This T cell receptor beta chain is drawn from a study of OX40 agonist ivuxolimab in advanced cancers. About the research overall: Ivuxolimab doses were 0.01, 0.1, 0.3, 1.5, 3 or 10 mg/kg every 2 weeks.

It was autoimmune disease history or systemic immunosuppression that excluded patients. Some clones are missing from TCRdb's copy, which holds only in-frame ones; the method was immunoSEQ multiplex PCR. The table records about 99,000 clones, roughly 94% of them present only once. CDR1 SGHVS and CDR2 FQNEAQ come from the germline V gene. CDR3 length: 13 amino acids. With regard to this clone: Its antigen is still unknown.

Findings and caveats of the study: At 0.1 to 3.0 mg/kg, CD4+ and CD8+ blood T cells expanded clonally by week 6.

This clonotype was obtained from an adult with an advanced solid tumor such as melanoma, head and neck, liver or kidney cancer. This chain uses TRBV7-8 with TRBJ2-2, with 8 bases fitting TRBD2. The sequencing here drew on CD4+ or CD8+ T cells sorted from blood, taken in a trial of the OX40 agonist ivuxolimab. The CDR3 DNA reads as TGTGCTTTTAAGCGGGAGAGATCCGGGGAGCTGTTTTTT. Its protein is CAFKRERSGELFF.